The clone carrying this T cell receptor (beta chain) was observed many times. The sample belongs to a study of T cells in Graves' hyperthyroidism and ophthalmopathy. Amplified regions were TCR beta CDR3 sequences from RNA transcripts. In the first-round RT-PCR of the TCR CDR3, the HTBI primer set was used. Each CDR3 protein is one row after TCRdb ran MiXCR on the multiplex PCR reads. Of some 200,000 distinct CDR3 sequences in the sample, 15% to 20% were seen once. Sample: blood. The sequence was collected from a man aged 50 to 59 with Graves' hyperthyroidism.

In DNA, the CDR3 is TGTGCCTGGAGTCGTTCCCACATGAACAATGAGCAGTTCTTC. Translated, it gives CAWSRSHMNNEQFF. V usage is TRBV30 and J usage is TRBJ2-1; D is undetermined. Trimming took off 2 bases at V and 5 bases at J, with 13 bases between the two ends. CDR1 GTSNPN and CDR2 SVGIG come from the germline V gene (reference sequence). The CDR3 is 14 amino acids.